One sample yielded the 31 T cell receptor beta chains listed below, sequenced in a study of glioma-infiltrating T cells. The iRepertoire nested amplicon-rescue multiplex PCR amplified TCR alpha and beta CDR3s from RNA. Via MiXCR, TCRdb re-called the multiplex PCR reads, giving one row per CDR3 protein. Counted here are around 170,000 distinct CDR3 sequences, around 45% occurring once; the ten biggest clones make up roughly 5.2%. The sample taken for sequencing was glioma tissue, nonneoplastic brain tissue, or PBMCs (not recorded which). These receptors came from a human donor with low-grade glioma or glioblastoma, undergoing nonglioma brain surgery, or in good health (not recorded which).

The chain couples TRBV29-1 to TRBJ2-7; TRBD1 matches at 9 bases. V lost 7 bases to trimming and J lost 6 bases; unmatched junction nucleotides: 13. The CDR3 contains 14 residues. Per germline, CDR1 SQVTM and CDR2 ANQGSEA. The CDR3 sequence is CSATRGTGYAEQYF. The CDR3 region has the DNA TGCAGCGCCACCCGGGGGACAGGGTATGCCGAGCAGTACTTC.

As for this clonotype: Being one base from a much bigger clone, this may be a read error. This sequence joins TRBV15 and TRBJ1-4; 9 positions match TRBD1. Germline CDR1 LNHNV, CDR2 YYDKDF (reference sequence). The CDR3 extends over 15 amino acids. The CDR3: CAARDRGESNEKLFF. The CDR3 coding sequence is TGTGCCGCCAGAGACAGGGGGGAATCTAATGAAAAACTGTTTTTT.

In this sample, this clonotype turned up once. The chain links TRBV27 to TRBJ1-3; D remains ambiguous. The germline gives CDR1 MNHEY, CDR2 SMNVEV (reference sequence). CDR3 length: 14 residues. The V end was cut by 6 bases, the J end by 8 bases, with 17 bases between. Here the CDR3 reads CASSSNPLGDTIYF. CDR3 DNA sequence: TGTGCCAGCAGCTCAAATCCTTTGGGTGACACCATATATTTT.

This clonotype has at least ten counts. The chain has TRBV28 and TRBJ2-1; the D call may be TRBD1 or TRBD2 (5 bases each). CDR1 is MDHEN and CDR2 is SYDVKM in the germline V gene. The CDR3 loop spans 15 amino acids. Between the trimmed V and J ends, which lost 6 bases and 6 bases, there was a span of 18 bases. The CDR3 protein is CASRRAGRDVNEQFF. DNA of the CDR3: TGTGCCAGCAGACGAGCTGGCCGGGACGTCAATGAGCAGTTCTTC.

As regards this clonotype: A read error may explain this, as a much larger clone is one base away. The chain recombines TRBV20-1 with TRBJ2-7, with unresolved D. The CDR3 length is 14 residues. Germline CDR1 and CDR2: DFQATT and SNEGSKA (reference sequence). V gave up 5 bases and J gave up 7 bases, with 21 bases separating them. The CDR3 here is CSASPITRSGEQYF. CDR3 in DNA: TGCAGTGCTTCCCCAATTACACGGTCTGGGGAGCAGTACTTC.

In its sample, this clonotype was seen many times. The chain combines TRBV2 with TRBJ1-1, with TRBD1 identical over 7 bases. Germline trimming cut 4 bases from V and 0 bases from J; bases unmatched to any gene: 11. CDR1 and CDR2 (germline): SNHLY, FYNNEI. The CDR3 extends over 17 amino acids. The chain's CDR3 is CASSGDRVNTMNTEAFF. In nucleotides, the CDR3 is TGTGCCAGCAGTGGCGACAGGGTTAACACCATGAACACTGAAGCTTTCTTT.

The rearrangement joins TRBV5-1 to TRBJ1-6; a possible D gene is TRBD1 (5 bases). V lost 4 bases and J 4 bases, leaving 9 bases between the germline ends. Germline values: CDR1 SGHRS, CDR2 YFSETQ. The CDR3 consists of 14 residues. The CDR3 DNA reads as TGCGCCAGCAGCGAACAGGAATATAATTCACCCCTCCACTTT. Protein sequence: CASSEQEYNSPLHF.

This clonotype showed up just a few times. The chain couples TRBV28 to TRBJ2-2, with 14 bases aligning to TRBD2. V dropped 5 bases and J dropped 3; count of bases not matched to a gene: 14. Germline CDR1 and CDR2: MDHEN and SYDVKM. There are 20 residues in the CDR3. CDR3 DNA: TGTGCCAGCAGTCCCCGAACGCAGGGACTAGCGGGAGTAGACACCGGGGAGCTGTTTTTT. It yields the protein CASSPRTQGLAGVDTGELFF.

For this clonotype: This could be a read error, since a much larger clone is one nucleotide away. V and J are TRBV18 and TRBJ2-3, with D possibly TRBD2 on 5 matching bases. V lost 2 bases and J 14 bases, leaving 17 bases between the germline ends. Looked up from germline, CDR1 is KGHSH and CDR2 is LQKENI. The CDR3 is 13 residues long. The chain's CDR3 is CASSPERTRDAYF. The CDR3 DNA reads TGTGCCAGCTCACCAGAACGGACTCGCGATGCGTATTTT.

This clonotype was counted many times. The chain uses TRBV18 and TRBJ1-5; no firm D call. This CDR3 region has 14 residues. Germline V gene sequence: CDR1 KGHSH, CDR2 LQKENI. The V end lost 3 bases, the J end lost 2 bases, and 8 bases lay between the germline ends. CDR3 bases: TGTGCCAGCTCACCTGGAGTCCGCAATCAGCCCCAGCATTTT. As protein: CASSPGVRNQPQHF.

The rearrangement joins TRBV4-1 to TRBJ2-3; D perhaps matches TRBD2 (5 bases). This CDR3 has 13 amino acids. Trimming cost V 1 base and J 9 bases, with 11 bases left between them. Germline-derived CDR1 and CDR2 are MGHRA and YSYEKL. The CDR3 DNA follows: TGCGCCAGCAGCCAAGTTGATGAGGGAACGCAGTATTTT. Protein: CASSQVDEGTQYF.

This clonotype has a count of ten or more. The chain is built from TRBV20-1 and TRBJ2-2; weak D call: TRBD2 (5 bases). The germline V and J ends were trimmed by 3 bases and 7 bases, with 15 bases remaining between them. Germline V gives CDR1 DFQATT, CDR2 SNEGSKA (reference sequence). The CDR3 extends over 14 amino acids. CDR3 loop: CSASLGISGGELFF. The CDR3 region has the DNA TGCAGTGCTAGTCTCGGGATTTCAGGCGGGGAGCTGTTTTTT.

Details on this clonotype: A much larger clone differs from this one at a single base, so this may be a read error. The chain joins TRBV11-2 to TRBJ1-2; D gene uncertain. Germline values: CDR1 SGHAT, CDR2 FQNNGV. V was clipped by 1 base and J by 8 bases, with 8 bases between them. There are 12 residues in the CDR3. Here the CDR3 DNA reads TGTGCCAGCAGCTTAGGGTGGTACGGCTACACCTTC. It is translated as CASSLGWYGYTF.

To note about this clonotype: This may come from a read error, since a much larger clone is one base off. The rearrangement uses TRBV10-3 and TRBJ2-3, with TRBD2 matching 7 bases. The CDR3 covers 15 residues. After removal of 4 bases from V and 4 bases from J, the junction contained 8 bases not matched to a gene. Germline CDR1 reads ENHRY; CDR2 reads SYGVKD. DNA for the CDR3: TGTGCCATCAGTGGACTAGTGGGAGGGGCAGATACGCAGTATTTT. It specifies CAISGLVGGADTQYF.

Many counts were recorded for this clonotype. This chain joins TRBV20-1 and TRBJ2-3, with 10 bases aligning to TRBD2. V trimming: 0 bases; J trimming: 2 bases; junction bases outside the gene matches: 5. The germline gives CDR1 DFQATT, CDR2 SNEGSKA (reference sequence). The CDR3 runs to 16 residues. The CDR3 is CSARDPGLAVTDTQYF. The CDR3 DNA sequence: TGCAGTGCTAGAGATCCCGGACTAGCGGTCACAGATACGCAGTATTTT.

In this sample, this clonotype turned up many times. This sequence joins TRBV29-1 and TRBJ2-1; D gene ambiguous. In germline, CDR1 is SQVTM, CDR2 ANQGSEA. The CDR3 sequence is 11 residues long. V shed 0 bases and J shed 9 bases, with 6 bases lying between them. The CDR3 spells CSVEEQIEQFF. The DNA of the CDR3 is TGCAGCGTTGAAGAGCAGATTGAGCAGTTCTTC.

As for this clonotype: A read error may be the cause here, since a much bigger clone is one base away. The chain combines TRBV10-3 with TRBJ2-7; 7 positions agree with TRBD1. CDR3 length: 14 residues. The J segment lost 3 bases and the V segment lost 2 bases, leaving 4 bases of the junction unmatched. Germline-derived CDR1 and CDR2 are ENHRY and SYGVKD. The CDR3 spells CAISEDGTDYEQYF. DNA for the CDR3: TGTGCCATCAGTGAGGACGGGACAGACTACGAGCAGTACTTC.

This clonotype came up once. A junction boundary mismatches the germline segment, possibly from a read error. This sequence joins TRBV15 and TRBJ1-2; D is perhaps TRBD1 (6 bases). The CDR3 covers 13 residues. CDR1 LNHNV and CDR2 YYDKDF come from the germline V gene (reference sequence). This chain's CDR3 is CATTPGARKGYIF. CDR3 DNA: TGTGCCACCACACCAGGGGCCCGAAAGGGCTACATCTTC.

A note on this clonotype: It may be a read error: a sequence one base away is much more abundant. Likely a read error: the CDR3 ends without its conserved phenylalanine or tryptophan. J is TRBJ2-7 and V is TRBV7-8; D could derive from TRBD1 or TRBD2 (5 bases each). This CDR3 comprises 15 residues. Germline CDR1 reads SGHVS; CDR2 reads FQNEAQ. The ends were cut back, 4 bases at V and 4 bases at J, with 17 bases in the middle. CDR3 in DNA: TGTGCCAGCAGCTCCCAGGGAGCAGGGCAATACGAGCAGTACCTC. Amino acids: CASSSQGAGQYEQYL.

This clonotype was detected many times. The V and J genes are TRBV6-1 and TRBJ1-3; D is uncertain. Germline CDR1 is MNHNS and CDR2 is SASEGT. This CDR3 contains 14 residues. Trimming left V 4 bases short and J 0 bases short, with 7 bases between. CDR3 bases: TGTGCCAGCAGTGGAGTGAGCTCTGGAAACACCATATATTTT. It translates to CASSGVSSGNTIYF.

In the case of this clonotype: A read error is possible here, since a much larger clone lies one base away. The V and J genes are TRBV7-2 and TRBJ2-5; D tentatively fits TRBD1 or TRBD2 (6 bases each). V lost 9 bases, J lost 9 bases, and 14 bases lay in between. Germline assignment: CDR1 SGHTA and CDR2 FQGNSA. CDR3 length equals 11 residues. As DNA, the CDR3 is TGTGCCAGAAGTTCGAGGGGGGCCCAGTACTTC. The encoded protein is CARSSRGAQYF.

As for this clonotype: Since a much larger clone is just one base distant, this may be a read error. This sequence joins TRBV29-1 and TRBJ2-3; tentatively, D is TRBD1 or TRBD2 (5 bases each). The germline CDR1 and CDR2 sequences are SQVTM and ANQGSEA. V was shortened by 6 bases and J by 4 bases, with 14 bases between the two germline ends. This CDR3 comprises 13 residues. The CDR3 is CSVRDRVADTQYF. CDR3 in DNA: TGCAGCGTCCGGGACCGAGTCGCAGATACGCAGTATTTT.

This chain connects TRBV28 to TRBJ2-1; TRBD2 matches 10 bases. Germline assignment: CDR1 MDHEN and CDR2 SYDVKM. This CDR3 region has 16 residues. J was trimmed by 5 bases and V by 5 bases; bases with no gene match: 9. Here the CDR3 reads CASSPLLAGANNEQFF. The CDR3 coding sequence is TGTGCCAGCAGTCCCCTCCTAGCGGGAGCCAACAATGAGCAGTTCTTC.

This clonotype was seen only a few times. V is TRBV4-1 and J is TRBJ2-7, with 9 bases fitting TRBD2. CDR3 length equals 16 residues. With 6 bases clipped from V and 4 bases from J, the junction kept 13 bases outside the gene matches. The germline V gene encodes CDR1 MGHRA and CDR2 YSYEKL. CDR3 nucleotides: TGCGCCAGCAGTCCCCAAACTTCGCGGGAGGGGTACGAGCAGTACTTC. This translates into CASSPQTSREGYEQYF.

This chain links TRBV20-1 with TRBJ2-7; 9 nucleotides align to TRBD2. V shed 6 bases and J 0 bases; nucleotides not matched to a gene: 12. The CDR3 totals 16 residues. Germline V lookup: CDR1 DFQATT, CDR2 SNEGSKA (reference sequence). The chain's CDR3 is CSAATSGPTDSYEQYF. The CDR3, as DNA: TGCAGTGCCGCCACTAGCGGGCCTACTGACTCCTACGAGCAGTACTTC.

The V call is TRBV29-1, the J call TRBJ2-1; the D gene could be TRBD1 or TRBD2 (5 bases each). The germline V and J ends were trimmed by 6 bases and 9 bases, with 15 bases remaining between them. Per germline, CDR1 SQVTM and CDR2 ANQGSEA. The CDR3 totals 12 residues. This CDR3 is CSVLLGPFEQFF. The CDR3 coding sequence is TGCAGCGTCCTGTTGGGACCATTTGAGCAGTTCTTC.

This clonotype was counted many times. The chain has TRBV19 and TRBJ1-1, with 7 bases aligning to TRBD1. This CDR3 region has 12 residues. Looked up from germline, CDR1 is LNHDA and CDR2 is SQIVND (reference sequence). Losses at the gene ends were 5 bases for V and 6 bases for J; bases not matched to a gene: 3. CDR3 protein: CASSDTGAEAFF. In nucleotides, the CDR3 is TGTGCCAGTAGTGACACAGGGGCTGAAGCTTTCTTT.

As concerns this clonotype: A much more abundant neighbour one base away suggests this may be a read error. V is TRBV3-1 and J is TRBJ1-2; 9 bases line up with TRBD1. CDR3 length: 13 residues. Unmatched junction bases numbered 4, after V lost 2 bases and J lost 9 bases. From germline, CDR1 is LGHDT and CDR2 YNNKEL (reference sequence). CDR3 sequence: CASSQTGGDSYTF. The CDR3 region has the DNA TGTGCCAGCAGCCAAACAGGGGGCGATAGCTACACCTTC.

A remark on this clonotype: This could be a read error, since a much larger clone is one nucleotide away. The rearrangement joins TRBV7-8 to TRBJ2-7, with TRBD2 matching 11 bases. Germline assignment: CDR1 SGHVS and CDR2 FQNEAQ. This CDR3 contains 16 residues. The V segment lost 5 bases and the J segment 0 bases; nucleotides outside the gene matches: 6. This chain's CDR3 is CASSPGTSGISYEQYF. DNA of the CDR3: TGTGCCAGCAGCCCGGGGACTAGCGGAATCTCCTACGAGCAGTACTTC.

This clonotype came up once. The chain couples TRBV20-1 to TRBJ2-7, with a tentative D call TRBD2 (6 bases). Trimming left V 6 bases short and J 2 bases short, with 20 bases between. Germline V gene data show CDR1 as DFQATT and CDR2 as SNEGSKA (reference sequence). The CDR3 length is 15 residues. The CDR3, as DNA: TGCAGTGCCAGCACGTCGGGGGACTCGGCCTACGAGCAGTACTTC. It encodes CSASTSGDSAYEQYF.

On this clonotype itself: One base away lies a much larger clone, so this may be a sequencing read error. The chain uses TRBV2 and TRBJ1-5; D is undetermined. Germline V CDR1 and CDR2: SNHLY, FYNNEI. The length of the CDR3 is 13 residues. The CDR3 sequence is CASNPSYNQPEHF. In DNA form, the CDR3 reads TGTGCCAGCAACCCCAGTTACAATCAGCCCGAGCATTTT.